This T cell receptor (beta chain) was retrieved from a study of cytomegalovirus exposure and HLA in healthy donors. Study results and caveats: Most TCR sequences were seen very rarely across donors, but some public TCRs occurred in many. The listing of roughly 160 TCR beta chains classed them as cytomegalovirus-associated. Confirmation was obtained in vitro that three CMV-associated chains are specific for CMV antigens.

Clones were sequenced by immunoSEQ multiplex PCR, and TCRdb holds only the in-frame ones, with some missing. The sample includes 110,000 to 150,000 clones, 75% to 90% of them seen just once. Germline V gives CDR1 SGHRS, CDR2 YFSETQ. This CDR3 is built from 16 residues. Trimming removed 0 bases from V and 5 bases from J; junction bases left unmatched: 6. From the approximately 120-subject validation cohort, which was separate from the roughly 610-subject first cohort, the donors were drawn. Regarding this clone: The target antigen is unknown.

This TCR was sampled from a woman aged 18-29 years in good health and CMV-seropositive. The chain couples TRBV5-1 to TRBJ2-2; the match to TRBD1 covers 8 bases. Sequencing was performed on PBMCs. The CDR3 here is CASSLGQGAWTGELFF. CDR3 nucleotides: TGCGCCAGCAGCTTGGGGCAGGGGGCATGGACCGGGGAGCTGTTTTTT.